Below are 17 T cell receptor beta chains sequenced from a single sample in a study of early T cells in non-severe SARS-CoV-2 infection. One entry per CDR3 protein, called by TCRdb with MiXCR from the 5' RACE reads. Of 98,000 or so distinct CDR3 sequences listed, over 9.5% are singletons. The material sequenced was whole blood, taken at baseline. The receptor source for this set is an adult who was a healthcare worker with PCR-confirmed SARS-CoV-2 infection or an uninfected control (not recorded which).

CDR3 region: CAWSAGFREQYF. CDR3 coding DNA: TGTGCCTGGAGTGCAGGGTTTCGGGAGCAGTACTTC. The chain couples TRBV30 to TRBJ2-7, with a tentative D call TRBD1 (5 bases). The CDR3 has 12 amino acids. Per germline, CDR1 GTSNPN and CDR2 SVGIG (reference sequence). V was clipped by 1 base and J by 7 bases, with 11 bases between them.

In its sample, this clonotype was seen a few times. The V call is TRBV12-3 or TRBV12-4, the J call TRBJ2-1; 16 nucleotides align to TRBD2. CDR3 length equals 14 residues. Germline trimming cut 5 bases from V and 14 bases from J; bases unmatched to any gene: 6. CDR3: CASSGTSGRAVEFF. The CDR3, as DNA: TGTGCCAGCAGTGGGACTAGCGGGAGGGCGGTTGAGTTCTTC.

The rearrangement joins TRBV7-3 to TRBJ2-2; 11 nucleotides line up with TRBD2. The CDR3 loop spans 17 amino acids. Looked up from germline, CDR1 is SGHTA and CDR2 is FQGTGA. Unmatched junction bases numbered 5, after V lost 5 bases and J lost 0 bases. The chain's CDR3 is CASSQLAGDANTGELFF. The DNA for the CDR3 is TGTGCCAGCAGCCAACTAGCGGGGGACGCGAACACCGGGGAGCTGTTTTTT. The whole variable domain, filled in from reference TRBV7-3 and TRBJ2-2, reads GAGVSQTPSNKVTEKGKYVELRCDPISGHTALYWYRQSLGQGPEFLIYFQGTGAADDSGLPNDRFFAVRPEGSVSTLKIQRTERGDSAVYLCASSQLAGDANTGELFFGEGSRLTVL.

The sample holds many counts of this clonotype. This rearrangement joins TRBV14 to TRBJ1-1; D is perhaps TRBD1 (6 bases). V was clipped by 3 bases and J by 3 bases, with 11 bases between them. Germline lookup yields CDR1 SGHDN and CDR2 FVKESK. The CDR3 has 14 amino acids. The CDR3 nucleotides read TGTGCCAGCAGCCAGAGGGGGAGCCACACTGAAGCTTTCTTT. Its protein product is CASSQRGSHTEAFF.

CDR3 sequence reads: CASSVDNSQNTEAFF. The DNA of the CDR3 is TGTGCCAGCAGCGTAGACAACAGCCAGAACACTGAAGCTTTCTTT. The chain joins TRBV9 to TRBJ1-1; D remains unclear. V lost 0 bases and J lost 1, with 10 bases in between. There are 15 residues in the CDR3. The V gene's germline CDR1 is SGDLS and CDR2 YYNGEE.

The V call is TRBV5-1, the J call TRBJ2-7, with D perhaps assigned TRBD1 or TRBD2 (5 bases each). Germline CDR1 reads SGHRS; CDR2 reads YFSETQ. V lost 4 bases and J lost 2, with 25 bases in between. CDR3 size: 18 residues. DNA of the CDR3: TGCGCCAGCAGCCAGACACGGACACTGAAAGCGGAGCCCTACGAGCAGTACTTC. Its protein is CASSQTRTLKAEPYEQYF.

This clonotype came up a few times. The gene calls are TRBV20-1 and TRBJ2-1; D may be TRBD2 (5 bases). The V end was cut by 4 bases, the J end by 5 bases, with 6 bases between. This CDR3 comprises 11 residues. Germline loops: CDR1 DFQATT, CDR2 SNEGSKA (reference sequence). CDR3 loop: CSAMRDNEQFF. The DNA for the CDR3 is TGCAGTGCTATGCGGGACAATGAGCAGTTCTTC.

This clonotype has a count of ten or more. The chain uses TRBV25-1 and TRBJ2-7, with D maybe TRBD2 (6 bases). The germline V and J ends were trimmed by 6 bases and 4 bases, with 13 bases remaining between them. This CDR3 spans 13 amino acids. From germline, CDR1 is MGHDK and CDR2 SYGVNS. CDR3 loop: CASRTQEGYEQYF. CDR3 sequence (DNA): TGTGCCAGCAGGACGCAGGAGGGTTACGAGCAGTACTTC.

This clonotype came up a few times. The chain couples TRBV5-1 to TRBJ2-7; no reliable D call. The CDR3 extends over 14 amino acids. The V gene's germline CDR1 is SGHRS and CDR2 YFSETQ. Deletions cut 4 bases from V and 1 base from J, with 12 bases between. CDR3 sequence: CASSPSTASYEQYF. In DNA, the CDR3 is TGCGCCAGCAGCCCGTCAACAGCGTCCTACGAGCAGTACTTC.

This chain links TRBV5-1 with TRBJ2-4; TRBD2 might be the D (5 bases). The germline V gene encodes CDR1 SGHRS and CDR2 YFSETQ. V was shortened by 2 bases and J by 8 bases, with 17 bases between the two germline ends. The CDR3 has 15 amino acids. CDR3 bases: TGCGCCAGCAGCTTTCAACCCCTCGGGAATTACATTCAGTACTTC. Translated, it gives CASSFQPLGNYIQYF.

The chain has TRBV29-1 and TRBJ1-1; a possible D gene is TRBD1 (5 bases). Trimming shortened V by 7 bases and J by 0 bases, and 15 bases separated the two germline ends. Germline loops: CDR1 SQVTM, CDR2 ANQGSEA. The CDR3 loop spans 14 amino acids. The CDR3, as DNA: TGCAGCGGAAGTCCCACGGGGGTGAACACTGAAGCTTTCTTT. This codes for CSGSPTGVNTEAFF.

This clonotype appeared many times. V is TRBV7-9 and J is TRBJ2-5; no definite D call. Germline V CDR1 and CDR2: SEHNR, FQNEAQ (reference sequence). V lost 3 bases and J 2 bases, leaving 7 bases between the germline ends. The CDR3 covers 13 residues. This chain's CDR3 is CASSFPTQETQYF. In DNA, the CDR3 is TGTGCCAGCAGCTTCCCGACGCAAGAGACCCAGTACTTC.

In this sample, this clonotype turned up a few times. J is TRBJ2-4 and V is TRBV20-1, with 12 bases that match TRBD2. Germline CDR1 reads DFQATT; CDR2 reads SNEGSKA (reference sequence). The CDR3 consists of 13 residues. Trimming cost V 8 bases and J 10 bases; bases outside gene matches: 9. The CDR3 loop is CSTNPSGGAIQYF. The CDR3 DNA sequence: TGCAGTACCAATCCTAGCGGGGGGGCGATTCAGTACTTC.

This chain joins TRBV29-1 and TRBJ2-5; D is unclear. V dropped 5 bases and J dropped 7 bases, with 14 bases sitting between them. The CDR3 extends over 12 amino acids. The germline V gene has CDR1 SQVTM and CDR2 ANQGSEA. The CDR3 is CSVRQALGTQYF. The DNA for the CDR3 is TGCAGCGTTAGGCAGGCCCTAGGGACCCAGTACTTC.

The chain combines TRBV4-2 with TRBJ1-1, with D unclear. This CDR3 has 16 amino acids. V dropped 4 bases and J dropped 0 bases, with 15 bases sitting between them. Germline CDR1 reads LGHNA; CDR2 reads YNFKEQ. CDR3 sequence (DNA): TGTGCCAGCAGCCCCCCGAGGGCGGCGCTGAACACTGAAGCTTTCTTT. It yields the protein CASSPPRAALNTEAFF.

The chain has TRBV28 and TRBJ2-7; D perhaps matches TRBD1 (6 bases). The CDR3 is made up of 15 amino acids. Germline lookup yields CDR1 MDHEN and CDR2 SYDVKM. V dropped 7 bases and J dropped 2 bases, with 18 bases sitting between them. The CDR3 DNA follows: TGTGCCAGCATAACCCCGGGACAAAATACCTACGAGCAGTACTTC. Translating gives CASITPGQNTYEQYF. Complete variable domain (other parts from reference TRBV28 and TRBJ2-7): DVKVTQSSRYLVKRTGEKVFLECVQDMDHENMFWYRQDPGLGLRLIYFSYDVKMKEKGDIPEGYSVSREKKERFSLILESASTNQTSMYLCASITPGQNTYEQYFGPGTRLTVT.

The chain recombines TRBV11-2 with TRBJ2-3; D is unclear. V gave up 5 bases and J gave up 7 bases, with 7 bases separating them. This CDR3 contains 11 residues. Germline V lookup: CDR1 SGHAT, CDR2 FQNNGV. The CDR3 sequence: CASSPTYTQYF. DNA for the CDR3: TGTGCCAGCAGCCCTACTTATACGCAGTATTTT.